A single sample is the source of the 5 T cell receptor beta chains below, sequenced in a study of T cell repertoires in cytomegalovirus infection. TCRdb redid the calling of the reads with MiXCR, one entry per CDR3 protein. The profile covers approximately 750,000 distinct CDR3 sequences, with approximately 40% appearing a single time and 2.8% taken by the ten largest. The sample was PBMCs. These receptors were obtained from a human donor in good health (CMV status not recorded). Some clones in this sample may be carry-over from other donors' samples.

This clonotype was observed many times. This rearrangement joins TRBV27 to TRBJ1-5; a possible D gene is TRBD1 (6 bases). Germline-derived CDR1 and CDR2 are MNHEY and SMNVEV (reference sequence). The CDR3 runs to 13 residues. V was trimmed by 4 bases and J by 3 bases, leaving 7 bases between them. CDR3 coding DNA: TGTGCCAGCAGTTACAGGGACAATCAGCCCCAGCATTTT. Translating gives CASSYRDNQPQHF.

This clonotype was observed a few times. The chain joins TRBV4-2 to TRBJ2-5; 9 bases map to TRBD1. Germline CDR1 is LGHNA and CDR2 is YNFKEQ. The CDR3 is 14 amino acids. V shed 3 bases, J shed 3 bases, and the junction held 2 bases outside the gene matches. CDR3 amino acids: CASSQGDREETQYF. Here the CDR3 DNA reads TGTGCCAGCAGCCAGGGGGACAGGGAAGAGACCCAGTACTTC.

As concerns this clonotype: A single base separates this from a much larger clone, so it may be a read error. The chain uses TRBV7-2 and TRBJ2-7; D is possibly TRBD1 (5 bases). Germline V gene data show CDR1 as SGHTA and CDR2 as FQGNSA. The CDR3 spans 13 residues. CDR3 sequence: CSSSFQGTYEQYF. The CDR3 nucleotides are TGTTCCAGCAGCTTCCAGGGCACCTACGAGCAGTACTTC.

The V and J genes are TRBV19 and TRBJ2-2, with 7 positions matching TRBD1. Looked up from germline, CDR1 is LNHDA and CDR2 is SQIVND (reference sequence). The J segment lost 3 bases and the V segment lost 7 bases, leaving 5 bases of the junction unmatched. The CDR3 totals 14 residues. CDR3 sequence reads: CASIQQGDTGELFF. CDR3 DNA sequence: TGTGCCAGTATTCAGCAGGGGGACACCGGGGAGCTGTTTTTT. The full variable domain, in which reference TRBV19 and TRBJ2-2 provide the parts outside the CDR3, is DGGITQSPKYLFRKEGQNVTLSCEQNLNHDAMYWYRQDPGQGLRLIYYSQIVNDFQKGDIAEGYSVSREKKESFPLTVTSAQKNPTAFYLCASIQQGDTGELFFGEGSRLTVL.

The V call is TRBV3-1, the J call TRBJ1-5; D gene unclear. V dropped 2 bases and J dropped 6 bases, with 14 bases sitting between them. CDR1 is LGHDT and CDR2 is YNNKEL in the germline V gene (reference sequence). The CDR3 is 15 amino acids. DNA of the CDR3: TGTGCCAGCAGCCAACGTCGAGGGTTCACTCAGCCCCAGCATTTT. As protein: CASSQRRGFTQPQHF.